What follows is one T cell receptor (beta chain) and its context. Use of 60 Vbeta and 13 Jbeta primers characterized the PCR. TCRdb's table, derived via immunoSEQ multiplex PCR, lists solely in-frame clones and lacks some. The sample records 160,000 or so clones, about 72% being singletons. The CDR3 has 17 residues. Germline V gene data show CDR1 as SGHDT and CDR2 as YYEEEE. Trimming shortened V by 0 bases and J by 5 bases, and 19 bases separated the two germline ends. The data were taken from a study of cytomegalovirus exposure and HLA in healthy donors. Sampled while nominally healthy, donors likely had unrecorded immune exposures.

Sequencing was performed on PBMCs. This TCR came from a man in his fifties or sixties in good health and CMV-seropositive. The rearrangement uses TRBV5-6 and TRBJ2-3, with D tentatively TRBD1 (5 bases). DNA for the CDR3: TGTGCCAGCAGCTTGGTGTCAGGGCAAAGCAGGGTAGATACGCAGTATTTT. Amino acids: CASSLVSGQSRVDTQYF.